This is a list of T cell receptor beta chains from one sample in a study of technical replicates of blood from four donors. Sequencing was performed with immunoSEQ multiplex PCR; in TCRdb, only in-frame clones are kept and a portion is missing. Seen here are tens of thousands of clones, 85% to 95% observed once, and the top ten hold about 0.23%. What was sequenced was T cells isolated from PBMCs. The receptors were sampled from a human donor in good health. Each CDR3 is given with its conserved first and last residue. The order of the fields is D gene, V gene, clone size, J gene, CDR3 protein, CDR3 DNA. D genes are given only for firm matches. Clone size appears in some rows only: once, few, many, or a class for an expanded clone.

TRBD1	TRBV14	NA	TRBJ1-2	CASSNHRDRAWGYTF	TGTGCCAGCAGCAACCACCGGGACAGGGCGTGGGGCTACACCTTC
NA	TRBV5-1	NA	TRBJ2-5	CASSLAFAEETQYF	TGCGCCAGCAGTTTAGCCTTCGCCGAAGAGACCCAGTACTTC
TRBD2	TRBV4-2	NA	TRBJ2-1	CASSQDGTSDNEQFF	TGTGCCAGCAGCCAAGACGGGACTAGCGACAATGAGCAGTTCTTC
NA	TRBV10-2	NA	TRBJ2-7	CASSSQGHEQYF	TGCGCCAGCAGCTCTCAGGGCCACGAGCAGTACTTC
NA	TRBV18	NA	TRBJ2-7	CASSPREDIKAYEQYF	TGTGCCAGCTCACCACGAGAGGACATAAAGGCTTACGAGCAGTACTTC
TRBD1	TRBV7-9	NA	TRBJ2-1	CASSLGQGLNEQFF	TGTGCCAGCAGCTTAGGACAGGGGTTGAATGAGCAGTTCTTC
NA	TRBV5-4	NA	TRBJ2-5	CASSSGESGQETQYF	TGTGCCAGCAGCTCGGGAGAAAGCGGTCAAGAGACCCAGTACTTC
NA	TRBV29-1	NA	TRBJ2-7	CSVGSPREQYF	TGCAGCGTTGGGAGCCCTCGGGAGCAGTACTTC
TRBD2	TRBV7-9	NA	TRBJ2-1	CASSLGLARFNNEQFF	TGTGCCAGCAGCTTAGGACTAGCAAGATTTAACAATGAGCAGTTCTTC
NA	TRBV11-2	NA	TRBJ2-2	CASSTRFPNTGELFF	TGTGCCAGCAGTACTAGATTTCCGAACACCGGGGAGCTGTTTTTT
NA	TRBV9	NA	TRBJ2-3	CASSPTGSYGLTDTQYF	TGTGCCAGCAGCCCAACGGGGAGCTATGGTCTCACAGATACGCAGTATTTT
TRBD1	TRBV12-5	NA	TRBJ1-1	CASGLVRTGEIGTEAFF	TGTGCTAGTGGTTTGGTTCGGACAGGGGAGATAGGCACTGAAGCTTTCTTT
NA	TRBV7-6	once	TRBJ2-7	CASSQGGPEGEQYF	TGTGCCAGCTCTCAGGGGGGTCCGGAGGGCGAGCAGTACTTC
TRBD2	TRBV5-4	NA	TRBJ2-2	CASSSPGTRGGELFF	TGTGCCAGCAGCTCACCCGGGACTAGGGGGGGGGAGCTGTTTTTT
NA	TRBV7-2	NA	TRBJ2-7	CASSFADGIYEQYF	TGTGCCAGCAGCTTCGCAGACGGGATTTACGAGCAGTACTTC
NA	TRBV4-1	NA	TRBJ2-1	CASSLLGSSYNEQFF	TGCGCCAGCAGCCTTCTAGGGAGCTCCTACAATGAGCAGTTCTTC
TRBD2	TRBV27	NA	TRBJ2-1	CASTLLAGRYNEQFF	TGTGCCAGCACCTTACTAGCGGGGCGTTACAATGAGCAGTTCTTC
NA	TRBV30	NA	TRBJ2-7	CAWSVGGYEQYF	TGTGCCTGGAGTGTAGGGGGCTACGAGCAGTACTTC
NA	TRBV7-9	NA	TRBJ1-5	CASSLGGQPQHF	TGTGCCAGCAGCTTAGGCGGTCAGCCCCAGCATTTT
TRBD1	TRBV10-2	NA	TRBJ1-1	CASSEFGTGFVMNTEAFF	TGCGCCAGCAGTGAATTTGGGACAGGGTTCGTCATGAACACTGAAGCTTTCTTT
TRBD1	TRBV5-4	NA	TRBJ1-2	CASSPGDSGYGYTF	TGTGCCAGCAGCCCTGGGGACAGCGGTTATGGCTACACCTTC
NA	TRBV7-9	few	TRBJ1-4	CASSYQIGGEKLFF	TGTGCCAGCAGCTACCAGATAGGGGGTGAAAAACTGTTTTTT